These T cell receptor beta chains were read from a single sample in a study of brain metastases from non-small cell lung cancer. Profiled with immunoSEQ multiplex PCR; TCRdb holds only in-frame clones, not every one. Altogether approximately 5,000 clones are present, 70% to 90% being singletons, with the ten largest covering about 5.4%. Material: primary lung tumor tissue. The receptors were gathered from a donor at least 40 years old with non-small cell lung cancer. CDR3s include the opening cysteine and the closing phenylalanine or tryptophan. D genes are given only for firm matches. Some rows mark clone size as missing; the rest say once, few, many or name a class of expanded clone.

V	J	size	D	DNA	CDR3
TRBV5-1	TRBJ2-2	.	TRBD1	TGCGCCAGCAGCATGGGACAGGGTAGGACCGGGGAGCTGTTTTTT	CASSMGQGRTGELFF
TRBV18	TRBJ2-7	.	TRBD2	TGTGCCAGCTCACGACTACTAGCGGGGGCGGCGGACGAGCAGTACTTC	CASSRLLAGAADEQYF
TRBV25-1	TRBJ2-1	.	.	TGTGCCAGCAGCGGGGGAAGGGAGCAGTTCTTC	CASSGGREQFF
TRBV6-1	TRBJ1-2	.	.	TGTGCCAGCAGTGAAAGTCCCTTCAGGGAGGTCCATGGCTACACCTTC	CASSESPFREVHGYTF
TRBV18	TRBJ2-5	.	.	TGTGCCAGCTCACCAGATGCCTTTGTCCAAGAGACCCAGTACTTC	CASSPDAFVQETQYF
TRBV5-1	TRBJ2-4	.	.	TGCGCCAGCAGCTCGACAGGAGCAGCCAAAAACATTCAGTACTTC	CASSSTGAAKNIQYF
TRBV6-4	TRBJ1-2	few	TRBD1	TGTGCCAGCAGTGGGACAGGATTTTATGGCTACACCTTC	CASSGTGFYGYTF
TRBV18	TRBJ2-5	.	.	TGTGCCAGCTCACCAGACAGGTCCCCAGGGACCCAGTACTTC	CASSPDRSPGTQYF
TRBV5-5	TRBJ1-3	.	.	TGTGCCAGCAGCTGGGGGACGGACTACTCTGGAAACACCATATATTTT	CASSWGTDYSGNTIYF
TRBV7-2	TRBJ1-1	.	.	TGTGCCAGCAGCCCCGGGGGCCCCATCTCTGAAGCTTTCTTT	CASSPGGPISEAFF
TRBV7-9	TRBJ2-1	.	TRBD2	TGTGCCAGCAGCTCATCAGCGGGAGCCGCCTACAATGAGCAGTTCTTC	CASSSSAGAAYNEQFF
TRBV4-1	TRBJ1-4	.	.	TGCGCCAGCAGCCAAGAGGGGGCCCTCCGTGCGGACGAAAAACTGTTTTTT	CASSQEGALRADEKLFF
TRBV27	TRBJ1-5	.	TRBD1	TGTGCCAGCAGTTCGGGACAGGGCAATCAGCCCCAGCATTTT	CASSSGQGNQPQHF
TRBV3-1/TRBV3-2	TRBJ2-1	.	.	TGTGCCAGCAGCCAAGCTGGGACACCGCAGAACAATGAGCAGTTCTTC	CASSQAGTPQNNEQFF
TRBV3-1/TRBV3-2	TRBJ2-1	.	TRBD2	TGTGCCAGCAGCCAAGATATGACTAGCGGGGGGTACAATGAGCAGTTCTTC	CASSQDMTSGGYNEQFF
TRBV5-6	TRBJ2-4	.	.	TGTGCCAGCAGCCTCTACCGGCTAGCCAAAAACATTCAGTACTTC	CASSLYRLAKNIQYF
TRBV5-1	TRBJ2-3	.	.	TGCGCCAGCAGCTTTGGGCAGGGGAGCACAGATACGCAGTATTTT	CASSFGQGSTDTQYF